This TCR beta chain appears in the sequencing data of a study of technical replicates of blood from four donors. The method was immunoSEQ multiplex PCR; TCRdb's version includes in-frame clones alone and lacks a portion of them. The data contain about 94,000 clones, roughly 95% of them seen just once; the ten biggest clones take up approximately 0.35%. Trimming pared 4 bases from V and 1 base from J, leaving 16 bases between. Germline CDR1 SGDLS, CDR2 YYNGEE. The CDR3 length is 16 residues. The source material was T cells isolated from PBMCs. This clonotype was obtained from a human donor in good health. The rearrangement links TRBV9 to TRBJ2-3, with a possible D match to TRBD1 (5 bases). Here the CDR3 reads CASSPSPDTGTDTQYF. The CDR3 DNA reads TGTGCCAGCAGCCCCAGTCCGGACACCGGCACAGATACGCAGTATTTT.